What follows is one T cell receptor (beta chain) and its context. Methods used by the authors: How many nucleated cells were present was estimated from reference gene primer amplification. TCRdb's table, derived via immunoSEQ multiplex PCR, lists solely in-frame clones and lacks some. That table is the source of V, J and clone size, and D and trimming were worked out from the DNA. The data contain about 230,000 clones, more than 75% of them seen just once; the ten biggest clones take up 9.5% to 13%. This sample was taken from a study of blood T cell repertoires in COVID-19. For the study at large: COVID-19 samples from acute and convalescent phases originated in the United States, Italy and Spain. T cells, B-cell-depleted T cells, or PBMCs provided the cDNA or gDNA that served as material.

The CDR3 is 11 amino acids. Germline V gives CDR1 DFQATT, CDR2 SNEGSKA (reference sequence). Trimming removed 5 bases from V and 1 base from J, with 4 bases in between. The Seattle patients joined while their infection was active and were tracked longitudinally afterward. The V call is TRBV20-1, the J call TRBJ2-3; D is uncertain. Sequencing was done on a sample of peripheral blood. The receptor comes from a middle-aged man with COVID-19, enrolled during active disease. The CDR3 loop reads CSAPRTDTQYF. CDR3 nucleotide sequence: TGCAGTGCTCCTCGCACAGATACGCAGTATTTT.